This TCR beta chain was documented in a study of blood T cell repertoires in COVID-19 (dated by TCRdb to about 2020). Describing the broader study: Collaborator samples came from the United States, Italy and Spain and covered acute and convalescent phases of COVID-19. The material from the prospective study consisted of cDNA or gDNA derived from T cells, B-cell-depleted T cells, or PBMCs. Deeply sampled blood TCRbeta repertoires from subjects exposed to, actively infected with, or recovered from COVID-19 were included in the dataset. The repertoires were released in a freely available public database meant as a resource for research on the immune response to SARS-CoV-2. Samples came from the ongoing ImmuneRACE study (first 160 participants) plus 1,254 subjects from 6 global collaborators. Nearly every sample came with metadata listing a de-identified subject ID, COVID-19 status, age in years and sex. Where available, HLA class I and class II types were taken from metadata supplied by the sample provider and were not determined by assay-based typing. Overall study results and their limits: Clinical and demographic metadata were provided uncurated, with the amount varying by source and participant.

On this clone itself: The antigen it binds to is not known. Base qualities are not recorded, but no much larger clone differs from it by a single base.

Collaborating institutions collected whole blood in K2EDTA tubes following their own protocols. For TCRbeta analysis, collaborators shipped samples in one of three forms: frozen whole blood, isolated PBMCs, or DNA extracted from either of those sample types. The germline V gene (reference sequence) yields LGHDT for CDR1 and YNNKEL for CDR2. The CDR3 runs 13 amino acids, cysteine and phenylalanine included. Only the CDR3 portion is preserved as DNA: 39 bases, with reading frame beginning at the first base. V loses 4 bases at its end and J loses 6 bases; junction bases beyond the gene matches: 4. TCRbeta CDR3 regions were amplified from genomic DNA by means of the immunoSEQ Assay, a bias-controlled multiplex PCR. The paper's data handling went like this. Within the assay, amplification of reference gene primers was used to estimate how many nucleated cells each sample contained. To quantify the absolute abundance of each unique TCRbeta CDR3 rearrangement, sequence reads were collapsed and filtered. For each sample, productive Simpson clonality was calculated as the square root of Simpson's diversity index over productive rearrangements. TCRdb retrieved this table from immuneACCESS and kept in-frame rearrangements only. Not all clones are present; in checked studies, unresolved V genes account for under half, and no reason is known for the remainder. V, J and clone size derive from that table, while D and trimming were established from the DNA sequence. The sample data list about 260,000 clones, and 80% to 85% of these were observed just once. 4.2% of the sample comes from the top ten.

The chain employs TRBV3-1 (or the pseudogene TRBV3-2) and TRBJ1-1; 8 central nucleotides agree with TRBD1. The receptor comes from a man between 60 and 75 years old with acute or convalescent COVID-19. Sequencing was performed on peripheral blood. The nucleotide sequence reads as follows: TGTGCCAGCAGCCTGCGGACAGGGTCTGAAGCTTTCTTT. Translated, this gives CASSLRTGSEAFF.